Only a few counts were recorded for the clone carrying this T cell receptor (beta chain). Its target is not known. Germline CDR1 and CDR2: DFQATT and SNEGSKA (reference sequence). The CDR3 spans 14 residues. With 3 bases clipped from V and 7 bases from J, the junction kept 8 bases outside the gene matches. Preparation of the TCRbeta library used unique molecular identifiers. TCRdb re-called the PCR reads with MiXCR, one entry per CDR3 protein. This sample carries around 500,000 distinct CDR3 sequences, 23% of them seen once, and the ten largest clones take roughly 14%. These data are taken from a study of T-cell reconstitution after alpha-beta-depleted transplantation in children. Study-wide results and limits: Some patients showed high day-60 TCRbeta diversity, which derived from surviving recipient T cells and thymic progenitors. There were reportedly several hundred expanded graft clones from which alpha-beta T cells came about two months after transplant. T-cell numbers and diversity one year post-transplant derived largely from freshly generated T cells.

The chain couples TRBV20-1 to TRBJ2-1; 8 bases align to TRBD2. This sequence originates from a boy less than two years old who had a stem cell transplant for acute myeloid leukemia, so the T cells may come from the graft donor. The specimen was PBMCs, mostly from graft donor cells, collected 360 days after TCRalphabeta/CD19-depleted stem cell transplant. The CDR3 DNA sequence: TGCAGTGCTAGGCCAGCGGGGGACGATAATGAGCAGTTCTTC. It yields the protein CSARPAGDDNEQFF.